This TCR beta chain is drawn from a study of metastatic and nonmetastatic thyroid tumors. Study-wide context: Repertoires from malignant and benign thyroid patients were compared across blood and tumor or nodule tissue. Overall study results and limits: Versus benign nodules, malignant thyroid tumors reportedly had significantly higher TCR beta diversity, in blood and tumor.

Methods used by the authors: For papillary thyroid cancer, a distant-metastasis classifier was constructed from CDR3 differences observed across clinicopathological groups. Through MiXCR, TCRdb re-clonotyped the PCR reads. The V and J calls were determined by TCRdb, not by the authors. This sample yields 25,000 to 35,000 clones, of which more than 10% are seen a single time; approximately 16% belongs to the top ten. Notes on this clone: Its specificity is not known.

V was trimmed by 5 bases and J by 2 bases, leaving 7 bases between them. The CDR3 is 13 amino acids. Germline V CDR1 and CDR2: GTSNPN, SVGIG (reference sequence). Thyroid surgery was preceded by no treatment in any patient. The TCR was taken from a female donor with papillary thyroid cancer or a benign thyroid nodule (not recorded which). Some clones in this sample may be carry-over from other donors' samples. This chain joins TRBV30 and TRBJ1-6; D unresolved. The sequenced sample was blood. The CDR3 nucleotides are TGTGCCTGGGGCAAGGCCTATAATTCACCCCTCCACTTT. Translating gives CAWGKAYNSPLHF.